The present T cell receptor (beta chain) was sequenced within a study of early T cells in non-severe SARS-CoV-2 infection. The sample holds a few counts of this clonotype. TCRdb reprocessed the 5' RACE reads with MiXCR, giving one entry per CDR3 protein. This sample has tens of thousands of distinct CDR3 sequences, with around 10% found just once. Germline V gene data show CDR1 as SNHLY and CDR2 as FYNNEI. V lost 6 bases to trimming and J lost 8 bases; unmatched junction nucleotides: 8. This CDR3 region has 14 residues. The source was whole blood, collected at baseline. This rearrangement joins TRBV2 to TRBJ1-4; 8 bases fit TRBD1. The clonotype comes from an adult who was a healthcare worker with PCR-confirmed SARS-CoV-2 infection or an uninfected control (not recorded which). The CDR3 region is CASRGGQEGEKLFF. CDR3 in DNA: TGTGCCAGCAGGGGGGGACAGGAAGGCGAAAAACTGTTTTTT.